This record looks at one T cell receptor (beta chain) sequence and its context. The assay was immunoSEQ multiplex PCR, and TCRdb's table has in-frame clones only and misses some. The sample carries 70,000 or so clones, roughly 94% recorded once. The source of the sample is a study of control samples from healthy donors and cancer patients. The clonotype originates from a woman aged 40 to 50 in good health. The sample consisted of blood.

In DNA, the CDR3 is TGTGCCAGCAGTCGTGGGCCCGAGGGCACAGATACGCAGTATTTT. Protein sequence: CASSRGPEGTDTQYF. The chain links TRBV6-4 to TRBJ2-3; D remains ambiguous. The V end was cut by 5 bases, the J end by 1 base, with 13 bases between. This CDR3 has 15 amino acids. Germline CDR1 reads MRHNA; CDR2 reads SNTAGT.